The clone carrying this T cell receptor (beta chain) has only a few counts. Its antigen remains unidentified. TCRdb redid the calling of the RT-PCR reads with MiXCR, one entry per CDR3 protein. The data show about 780,000 distinct CDR3 sequences, 18% seen once. This sample is drawn from a study of response to subunit inactivated influenza vaccine. Study-wide results and limits: Few new T cells, the authors suggested, are recruited by each seasonal influenza vaccination.

This CDR3 has 17 residues. Per germline, CDR1 MNHNS and CDR2 SASEGT. J lost 0 bases, V lost 6 bases, and 10 bases had no gene match. This chain links TRBV6-1 with TRBJ2-3, with 9 bases identical to TRBD2. The sequence was collected from a man aged 50 or older who received an inactivated influenza vaccine. The sample here was PBMCs from blood, taken about 5 days after vaccination. The CDR3 here is CASRRAGGQISTDTQYF. In nucleotides, the CDR3 is TGTGCCAGCAGGAGAGCGGGGGGCCAAATAAGCACAGATACGCAGTATTTT.